This paragraph covers one T cell receptor beta chain sequence. The antigen is not known. This record belongs to a study of radiation and T cells in renal cell carcinoma. Study observations and caveats: Baseline intratumoral clonotype presence is unknown without pretreatment biopsies.

The CDR3 extends over 17 amino acids. V was clipped by 4 bases and J by 1 base; unmatched bases: 9. Germline CDR1 reads KGHSH; CDR2 reads LQKENI. Time point here: baseline pretreatment blood. Specified treatment: 15 Gy SBRT to primary tumor, nephrectomy 4 weeks later. The repertoire was sequenced with immunoSEQ multiplex PCR; TCRdb's copy has only in-frame clones and lacks some. Among about 59,000 clones, 60% to 85% were seen once, and the ten largest hold 6% to 8%. The TCR comes from a man aged 55-75 years with renal cell carcinoma. This material consisted of blood, taken from a patient whose treatment included radiotherapy and nephrectomy. The V and J genes are TRBV18 and TRBJ2-5; 10 nucleotides agree with TRBD1. CDR3 in amino acids: CASSLTGTGVIQETQYF. The CDR3, as DNA: TGTGCCAGCTCACTCACCGGGACAGGGGTAATCCAAGAGACCCAGTACTTC. Combining the CDR3 with reference TRBV18 and TRBJ2-5 gives the whole variable domain NAGVMQNPRHLVRRRGQEARLRCSPMKGHSHVYWYRQLPEEGLKFMVYLQKENIIDESGMPKERFSAEFPKEGPSILRIQQVVRGDSAAYFCASSLTGTGVIQETQYFGPGTRLLVL.